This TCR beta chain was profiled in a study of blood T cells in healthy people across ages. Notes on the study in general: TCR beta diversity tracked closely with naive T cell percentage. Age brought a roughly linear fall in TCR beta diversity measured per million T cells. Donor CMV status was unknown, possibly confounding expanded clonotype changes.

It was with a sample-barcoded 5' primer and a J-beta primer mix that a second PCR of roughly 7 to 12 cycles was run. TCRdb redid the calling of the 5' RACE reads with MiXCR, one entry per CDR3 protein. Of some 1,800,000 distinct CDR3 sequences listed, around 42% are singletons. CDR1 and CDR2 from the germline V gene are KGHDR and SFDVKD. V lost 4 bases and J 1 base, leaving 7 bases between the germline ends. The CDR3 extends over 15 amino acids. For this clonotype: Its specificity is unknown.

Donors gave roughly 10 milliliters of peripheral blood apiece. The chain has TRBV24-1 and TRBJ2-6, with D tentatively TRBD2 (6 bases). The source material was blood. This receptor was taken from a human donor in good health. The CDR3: CATSEAGSGANVLTF. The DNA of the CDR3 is TGTGCCACCAGTGAGGCGGGATCTGGGGCCAACGTCCTGACTTTC.